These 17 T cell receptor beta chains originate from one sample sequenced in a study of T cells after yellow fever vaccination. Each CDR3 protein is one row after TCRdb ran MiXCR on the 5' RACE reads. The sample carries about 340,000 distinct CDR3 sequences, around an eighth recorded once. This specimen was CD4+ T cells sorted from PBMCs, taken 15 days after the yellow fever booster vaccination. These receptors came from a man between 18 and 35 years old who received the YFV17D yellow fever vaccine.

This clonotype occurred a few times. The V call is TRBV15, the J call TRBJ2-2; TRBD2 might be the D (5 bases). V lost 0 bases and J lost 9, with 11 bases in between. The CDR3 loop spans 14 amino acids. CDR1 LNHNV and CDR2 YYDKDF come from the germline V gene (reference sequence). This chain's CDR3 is CATSRDRGTRELFF. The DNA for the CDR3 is TGTGCCACCAGCAGAGATCGGGGAACTAGGGAGCTGTTTTTT.

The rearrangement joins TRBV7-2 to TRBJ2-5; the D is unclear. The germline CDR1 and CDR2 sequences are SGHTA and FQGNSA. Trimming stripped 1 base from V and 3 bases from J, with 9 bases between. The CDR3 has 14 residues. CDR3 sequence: CASSLVQTKETQYF. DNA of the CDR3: TGTGCCAGCAGCTTAGTACAGACCAAAGAGACCCAGTACTTC.

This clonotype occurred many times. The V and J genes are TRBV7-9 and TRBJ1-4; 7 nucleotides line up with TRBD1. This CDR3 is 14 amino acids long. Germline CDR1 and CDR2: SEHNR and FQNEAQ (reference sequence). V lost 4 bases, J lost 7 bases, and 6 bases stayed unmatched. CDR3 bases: TGTGCCAGCAGCTCACAGGGGTCGGGTGAAAAACTGTTTTTT. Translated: CASSSQGSGEKLFF.

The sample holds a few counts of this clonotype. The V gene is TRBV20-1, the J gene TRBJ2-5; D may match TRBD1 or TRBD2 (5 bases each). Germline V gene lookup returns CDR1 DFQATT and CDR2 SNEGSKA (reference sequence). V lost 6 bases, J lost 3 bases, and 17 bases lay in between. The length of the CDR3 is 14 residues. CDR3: CSANRDLVEETQYF. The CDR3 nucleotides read TGCAGTGCGAATAGGGACCTCGTCGAAGAGACCCAGTACTTC.

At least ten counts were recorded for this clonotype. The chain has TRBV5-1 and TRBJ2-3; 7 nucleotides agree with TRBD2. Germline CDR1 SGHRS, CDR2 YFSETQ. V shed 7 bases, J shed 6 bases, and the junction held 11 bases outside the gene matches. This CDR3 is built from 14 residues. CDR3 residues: CASAPGEGGDTQYF. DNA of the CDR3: TGCGCCAGCGCGCCGGGGGAGGGAGGTGATACGCAGTATTTT.

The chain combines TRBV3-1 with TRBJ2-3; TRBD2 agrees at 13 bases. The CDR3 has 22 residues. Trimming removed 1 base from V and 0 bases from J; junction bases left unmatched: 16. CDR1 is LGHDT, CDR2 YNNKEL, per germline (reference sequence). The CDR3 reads CASSQAYGPTSGGGFSTDTQYF. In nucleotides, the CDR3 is TGTGCCAGCAGCCAAGCTTATGGCCCAACTAGCGGGGGGGGATTTAGCACAGATACGCAGTATTTT.

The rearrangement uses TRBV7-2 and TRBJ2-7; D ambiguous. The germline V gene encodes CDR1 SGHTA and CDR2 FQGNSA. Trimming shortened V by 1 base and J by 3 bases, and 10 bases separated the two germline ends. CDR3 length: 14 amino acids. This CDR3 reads CASSLGGSRYEQYF. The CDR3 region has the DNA TGTGCCAGCAGCTTAGGCGGCAGTCGCTACGAGCAGTACTTC.

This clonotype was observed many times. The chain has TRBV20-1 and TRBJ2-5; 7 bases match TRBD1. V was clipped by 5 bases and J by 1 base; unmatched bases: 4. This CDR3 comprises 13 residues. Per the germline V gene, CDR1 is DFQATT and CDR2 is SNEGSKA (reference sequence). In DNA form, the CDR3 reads TGCAGTGCTTCTCGGGACAGCCAAGAGACCCAGTACTTC. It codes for CSASRDSQETQYF.

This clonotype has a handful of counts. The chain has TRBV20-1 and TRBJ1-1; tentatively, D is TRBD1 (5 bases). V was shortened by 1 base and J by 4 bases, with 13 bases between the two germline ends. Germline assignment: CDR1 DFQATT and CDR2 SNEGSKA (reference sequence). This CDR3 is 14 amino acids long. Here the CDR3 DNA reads TGCAGTGCTAGAGTCGGGGCGGTTCGCACTGAAGCTTTCTTT. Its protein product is CSARVGAVRTEAFF.

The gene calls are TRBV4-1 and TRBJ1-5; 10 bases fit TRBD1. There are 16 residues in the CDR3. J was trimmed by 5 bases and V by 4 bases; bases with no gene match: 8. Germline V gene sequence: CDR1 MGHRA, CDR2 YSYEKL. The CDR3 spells CASSRGQGPHYQPQHF. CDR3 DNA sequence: TGCGCCAGCAGCCGGGGACAGGGGCCCCATTATCAGCCCCAGCATTTT.

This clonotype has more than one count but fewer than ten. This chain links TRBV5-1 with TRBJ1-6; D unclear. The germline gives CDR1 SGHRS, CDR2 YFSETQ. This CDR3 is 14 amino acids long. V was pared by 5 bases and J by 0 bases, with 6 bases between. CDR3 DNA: TGCGCCAGCAGGGAAAGCTCCTATAATTCACCCCTCCACTTT. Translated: CASRESSYNSPLHF.

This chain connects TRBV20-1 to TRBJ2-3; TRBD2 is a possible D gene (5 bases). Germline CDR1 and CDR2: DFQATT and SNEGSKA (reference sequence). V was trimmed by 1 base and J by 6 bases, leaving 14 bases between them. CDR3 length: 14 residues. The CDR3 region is CSARAPPSSDTQYF. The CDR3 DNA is TGCAGTGCTAGAGCCCCCCCTAGCTCGGATACGCAGTATTTT.

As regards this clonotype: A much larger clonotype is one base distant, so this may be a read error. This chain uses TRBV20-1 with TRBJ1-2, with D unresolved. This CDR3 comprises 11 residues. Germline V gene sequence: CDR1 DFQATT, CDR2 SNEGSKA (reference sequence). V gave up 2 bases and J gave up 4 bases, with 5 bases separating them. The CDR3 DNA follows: TGCAGTGCTAGAATACCCTATGGCTACACCTTC. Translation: CSARIPYGYTF.

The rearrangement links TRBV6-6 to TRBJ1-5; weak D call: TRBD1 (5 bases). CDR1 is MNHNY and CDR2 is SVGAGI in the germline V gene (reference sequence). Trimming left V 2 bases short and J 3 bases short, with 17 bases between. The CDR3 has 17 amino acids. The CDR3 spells CASSYPTGRWDNQPQHF. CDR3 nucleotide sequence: TGTGCCAGCAGTTACCCTACAGGAAGATGGGACAATCAGCCCCAGCATTTT.

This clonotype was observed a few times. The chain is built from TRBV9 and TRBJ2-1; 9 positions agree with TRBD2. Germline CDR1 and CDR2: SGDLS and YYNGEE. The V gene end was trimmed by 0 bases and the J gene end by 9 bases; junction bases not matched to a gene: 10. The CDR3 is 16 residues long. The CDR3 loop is CASSVGGRAARREQFF. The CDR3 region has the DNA TGTGCCAGCAGCGTAGGCGGGAGGGCCGCCCGTCGTGAGCAGTTCTTC.

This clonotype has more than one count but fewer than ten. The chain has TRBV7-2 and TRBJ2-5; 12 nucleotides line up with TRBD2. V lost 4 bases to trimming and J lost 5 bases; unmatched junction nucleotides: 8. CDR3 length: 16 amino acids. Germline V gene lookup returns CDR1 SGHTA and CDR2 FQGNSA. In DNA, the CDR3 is TGTGCCAGCAGCTGGGGGAGACTAGCGGGGGAGGAGACCCAGTACTTC. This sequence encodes CASSWGRLAGEETQYF. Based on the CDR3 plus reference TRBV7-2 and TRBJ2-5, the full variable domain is GAGVSQSPSNKVTEKGKDVELRCDPISGHTALYWYRQSLGQGLEFLIYFQGNSAPDKSGLPSDRFSAERTGGSVSTLTIQRTQQEDSAVYLCASSWGRLAGEETQYFGPGTRLLVL.

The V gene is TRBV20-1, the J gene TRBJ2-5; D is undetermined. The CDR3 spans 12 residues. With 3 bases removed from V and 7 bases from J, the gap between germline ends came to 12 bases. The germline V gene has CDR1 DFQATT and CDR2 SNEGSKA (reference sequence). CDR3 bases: TGCAGTGCTAGGACTGGGGTTGTGACCCAGTACTTC. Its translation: CSARTGVVTQYF.